This TCR beta chain appears in the sequencing data of a study of metastatic and nonmetastatic thyroid tumors (dated by TCRdb to 2020 to 2021). As for the study more broadly: Repertoires were compared across peripheral blood and tumor or nodule tissue samples from malignant and benign thyroid patients.

Summary of the overall study and its limitations: In both blood and tumor samples, malignant tumors were reported to have significantly higher TCR beta diversity than benign nodules.

Based on the germline V gene, the CDR1 and CDR2 sequences are MNHNS and SASEGT. The CDR3 runs 11 residues from the cysteine to the phenylalanine. Only the CDR3 DNA stays, 33 bases, in frame from base 1. V is cut by 5 bases and J by 2 bases, and the space between the germline ends is 3 bases. Library generation was performed with PCR. Sequenced on an Illumina HiSeq 4000. High-throughput sequencing was used to profile the TCR beta-chain CDR3 region of each patient. The published analysis was carried out like this. The researchers built a classifier to tell apart papillary thyroid cancer patients with distant metastasis, based on CDR3 differences among clinicopathological groups. The Shannon index was used to assess repertoire diversity, and the Morisita-Horn index was used to assess tumor-blood repertoire similarity. TCRdb trimmed the raw reads at Q25, called clones with MiXCR and kept productive beta chains. The authors' filters were not applied to this entry. This sample lists 21,000 or so clones; about a sixth were detected once. The top ten clonotypes cover around 21% of the sample.

Notes on this clone: The antigen this receptor binds is unknown. No quality values exist for individual bases; no much larger clone is one base distant.

No patient had received any treatment before thyroid surgery. Using T-cell receptor beta sequencing, the study looked back at clinical samples from patients collected from about 2011 to 2018. This chain joins TRBV6-1 to TRBJ2-5; too little of a D gene remains to name it. The sample consisted of blood. This TCR came from a male donor with papillary thyroid cancer or a benign thyroid nodule (not recorded which). Some clones in this sample may be carry-over from other donors' samples. CDR3 reads: CASSPQETQYF. At the DNA level, the sequence is TGTGCCAGCAGTCCTCAAGAGACCCAGTACTTC.